This T cell receptor (beta chain) was captured by sequencing in a study of T cells in Graves' hyperthyroidism and ophthalmopathy. Whole-study results and caveats: Blood samples included most of the expanded thyroid clonotypes exceeding 0.001.

As for this clonotype: Antigen specificity is unknown.

Per germline, CDR1 SEHNR and CDR2 FQNEAQ (reference sequence). There are 17 residues in the CDR3. The ends were cut back, 4 bases at V and 0 bases at J, with 13 bases in the middle. Using RNA transcripts as the source, TCR beta CDR3 regions were amplified. Primed by the HTBI set, a first-round RT-PCR was run on the TCR CDR3. TCRdb reanalysed the multiplex PCR reads using MiXCR and keeps one entry per CDR3 protein. The table lists 600,000 or so distinct CDR3 sequences, around 15% of them singletons. Disease duration under 2 months; hyperthyroidism patients were aged 18 to 65. The TCR sequence derives from a woman aged 30 to 39 with Graves' hyperthyroidism. This sequence joins TRBV7-9 and TRBJ1-6; D gene ambiguous. What was sequenced was blood. CDR3 protein: CASSSSHSLSYNSPLHF. As DNA, the CDR3 is TGTGCCAGCAGCTCGTCCCACAGTCTCTCCTATAATTCACCCCTCCACTTT.